Following are 14 T cell receptor beta chains from one sample sequenced in a study of T cells in Graves' hyperthyroidism and ophthalmopathy. Researchers took RNA transcripts and amplified the TCR beta CDR3 regions from them. First-round RT-PCR with HTBI primers amplified the TCR CDR3 region. TCRdb re-called the multiplex PCR reads through MiXCR, storing one row per CDR3 protein. This sample has almost 350,000 distinct CDR3 sequences, with about a sixth found just once. The sequenced sample was blood. The receptor source for this set is a middle-aged woman with Graves' ophthalmopathy.

This clonotype was found many times. The genes are TRBV20-1 and TRBJ2-7, with 9 bases that match TRBD2. Germline-derived CDR1 and CDR2 are DFQATT and SNEGSKA (reference sequence). Trimming took 6 bases from V and 3 from J; bases not matched to a gene: 12. The CDR3 totals 15 residues. This CDR3 reads CSARRNSGGSYEQYF. In DNA form, the CDR3 reads TGCAGTGCGCGGCGAAATAGCGGGGGAAGCTACGAGCAGTACTTC.

This clonotype was detected many times. This chain links TRBV30 with TRBJ1-3; perhaps TRBD1 as D (5 bases). CDR3 length equals 15 residues. V lost 5 bases and J lost 6, with 20 bases in between. Germline V gene lookup returns CDR1 GTSNPN and CDR2 SVGIG (reference sequence). In DNA, the CDR3 is TGTGCCTGGTCGCGGGGGGGATTGTTAGAAAACACCATATATTTT. It specifies CAWSRGGLLENTIYF.

This clonotype was seen repeatedly, ten times or more. At one end, the junction sequence differs from germline, possibly due to a read error. V and J are TRBV29-1 and TRBJ2-7; possible D gene TRBD1, 5 bases. This CDR3 is 13 amino acids long. Germline V gene sequence: CDR1 SQVTM, CDR2 ANQGSEA. The CDR3 sequence: CSVGVAGSSEQYF. The DNA of the CDR3 is TGCAGCGTTGGAGTTGCAGGGTCCTCCGAGCAGTACTTC.

In this sample, this clonotype turned up once. This chain links TRBV6-1 with TRBJ2-7, with 8 positions matching TRBD2. The CDR3 runs 14 residues. Losses at the gene ends were 4 bases for V and 2 bases for J; bases not matched to a gene: 4. Germline V gene sequence: CDR1 MNHNS, CDR2 SASEGT. The CDR3 DNA follows: TGTGCCAGCAGTGTAGAGCGGGGGACCTACGAGCAGTACTTC. It is translated as CASSVERGTYEQYF.

This clonotype was seen ten or more times. This chain links TRBV6-1 with TRBJ1-5; unclear D gene. CDR1 MNHNS and CDR2 SASEGT come from the germline V gene. Between the trimmed V and J ends, which lost 1 base and 5 bases, there was a span of 12 bases. CDR3 length: 15 residues. In DNA form, the CDR3 reads TGTGCCAGCAGTGAAGAAAGGATGGGTGATCAGCCCCAGCATTTT. Translation: CASSEERMGDQPQHF.

This clonotype was found many times. V and J are TRBV6-1 and TRBJ2-5; 9 bases are shared with TRBD1. The CDR3 length is 13 residues. With V trimmed by 6 bases and J by 5 bases, 4 bases remained unmatched. Per germline, CDR1 MNHNS and CDR2 SASEGT. The CDR3 DNA is TGTGCCAGCAGGGACAGGGGTGGGGAGACCCAGTACTTC. Translation gives CASRDRGGETQYF.

This clonotype was detected many times. The chain recombines TRBV5-1 with TRBJ2-7; no reliable D call. The length of the CDR3 is 13 residues. V was trimmed by 4 bases and J by 3 bases, leaving 11 bases between them. Germline V gene data show CDR1 as SGHRS and CDR2 as YFSETQ. CDR3 loop: CASSLHGVYEQYF. The CDR3 region has the DNA TGCGCCAGCAGCCTCCATGGGGTCTACGAGCAGTACTTC.

The J gene is TRBJ2-7, the V gene TRBV12-3 or TRBV12-4, with D perhaps TRBD1 or TRBD2 (5 bases each). This CDR3 is built from 16 residues. The V end was cut by 3 bases, the J end by 4 bases, with 19 bases between. CDR3: CASSLGRTGRGYEQYF. CDR3 bases: TGTGCCAGCAGTTTGGGACGTACGGGCCGTGGTTACGAGCAGTACTTC.

This clonotype was recorded many times. The V and J genes are TRBV25-1 and TRBJ1-6; a weak D match, TRBD1 (5 bases). The length of the CDR3 is 16 residues. Germline assignment: CDR1 MGHDK and CDR2 SYGVNS. The V end was cut by 4 bases, the J end by 9 bases, with 19 bases between. As DNA, the CDR3 is TGTGCCAGCAGTGCCTCGCTGGGGGGTCCCTCTTCACCCCTCCACTTT. Translating it yields CASSASLGGPSSPLHF.

This clonotype was counted at least ten times. The CDR3 nucleotides read TGTGCCAGCAGTTTAACAGAGGGAGGCTACACCTTC. Its translation: CASSLTEGGYTF. The rearrangement uses TRBV28 and TRBJ1-2, with no clear D. Germline V lookup: CDR1 MDHEN, CDR2 SYDVKM. V was shortened by 2 bases and J by 8 bases, with 9 bases between the two germline ends. CDR3 length equals 12 residues.

The chain combines TRBV12-3 or TRBV12-4 with TRBJ2-7; D may match TRBD1 or TRBD2 (6 bases each). This CDR3 has 13 residues. The V and J ends lost 8 bases and 9 bases respectively, with 20 bases between them. Written as DNA, the CDR3 is TGTGCCAGCGGGGACTCGGGGGCGATTGGGCAGTACTTC. This gives the protein CASGDSGAIGQYF.

At least ten counts were recorded for this clonotype. The V call is TRBV28, the J call TRBJ2-2; 10 bases agree with TRBD1. CDR3 length equals 16 residues. Trimming at V came to 7 bases and at J to 5 bases, leaving 10 bases not matched to a gene. Germline V gene sequence: CDR1 MDHEN, CDR2 SYDVKM. The CDR3 loop reads CASTMDRGSKTGELFF. Written as DNA, the CDR3 is TGTGCCAGCACCATGGACAGGGGGAGTAAGACCGGGGAGCTGTTTTTT.

The table lists this clonotype with many counts. The chain carries TRBV20-1 and TRBJ2-5; either TRBD1 or TRBD2 may fit D (5 bases each). The germline CDR1 and CDR2 sequences are DFQATT and SNEGSKA (reference sequence). Deletions cut 6 bases from V and 4 bases from J, with 12 bases between. This CDR3 region has 12 residues. In nucleotides, the CDR3 is TGCAGTGCGGGGGTCGACGGAGAGACCCAGTACTTC. This sequence encodes CSAGVDGETQYF.

This clonotype was detected many times. The chain couples TRBV6-1 to TRBJ2-5; D call uncertain. Trimming removed 6 bases at V and 2 bases at J, with 7 bases between. CDR3 size: 12 residues. Germline-derived CDR1 and CDR2 are MNHNS and SASEGT. CDR3 nucleotide sequence: TGTGCCAGCAGGACGGATCAAGAGACCCAGTACTTC. Amino acid sequence: CASRTDQETQYF.